A single sample gave rise to the 21 T cell receptor beta chains below, sequenced in a study of blood T cell repertoires in COVID-19. Using immunoSEQ multiplex PCR, the repertoire was profiled, and TCRdb retains in-frame clones only, with some absent. The data hold some 110,000 clones, with 85% to 90% observed a single time. The sample taken for sequencing was peripheral blood. These TCRs come from a man over 45 with acute or convalescent COVID-19.

The rearrangement uses TRBV5-4 and TRBJ2-1, with D maybe TRBD2 (6 bases). Germline assignment: CDR1 SGHNT and CDR2 YYREEE (reference sequence). The CDR3 runs to 15 residues. Trimming shortened V by 4 bases and J by 6 bases, and 17 bases separated the two germline ends. DNA for the CDR3: TGTGCCAGCAGCAATACAAGACTAGAATTCAATGAGCAGTTCTTC. Protein: CASSNTRLEFNEQFF.

The gene calls are TRBV9 and TRBJ1-1, with 8 bases that match TRBD1. The CDR3 is 12 amino acids. Germline V gene sequence: CDR1 SGDLS, CDR2 YYNGEE. V shed 7 bases and J 3 bases; nucleotides not matched to a gene: 2. CDR3 residues: CASGTGYTEAFF. The CDR3 bases are TGTGCCAGCGGGACAGGATACACTGAAGCTTTCTTT.

V gene TRBV5-5 combines with J gene TRBJ1-5; TRBD1 might be the D (5 bases). Trimming took off 4 bases at V and 9 bases at J, with 26 bases between the two ends. The germline V gene encodes CDR1 SGHKS and CDR2 YYEKEE (reference sequence). CDR3 size: 17 residues. The CDR3 sequence: CASSPEGFLFKSSPQHF. The CDR3, as DNA: TGTGCCAGCAGCCCGGAGGGGTTTCTGTTTAAATCATCGCCCCAGCATTTT.

The chain links TRBV7-3 to TRBJ2-1; 12 bases map to TRBD2. This CDR3 is built from 19 residues. Germline CDR1 reads SGHTA; CDR2 reads FQGTGA. The V gene end was trimmed by 3 bases and the J gene end by 0 bases; junction bases not matched to a gene: 9. CDR3 sequence (DNA): TGTGCCAGCAGCTTCCCCCTAGCGGGGGGGACGAGCTCCTACAATGAGCAGTTCTTC. It encodes CASSFPLAGGTSSYNEQFF.

The genes are TRBV9 and TRBJ2-5; 8 nucleotides agree with TRBD1. The CDR3 contains 14 residues. Per germline, CDR1 SGDLS and CDR2 YYNGEE. Trimming cost V 2 bases and J 4 bases; bases outside gene matches: 4. The CDR3 sequence is CASSVTGGTETQYF. CDR3 in DNA: TGTGCCAGCAGCGTTACAGGGGGGACAGAGACCCAGTACTTC.

The chain employs TRBV5-5 and TRBJ2-5, with 11 bases fitting TRBD2. The germline V gene has CDR1 SGHKS and CDR2 YYEKEE (reference sequence). This CDR3 comprises 16 residues. With V trimmed by 3 bases and J by 2 bases, 6 bases remained unmatched. CDR3 coding DNA: TGTGCCAGCAGCTCGGAAAGACTAGCGGGGCAAGAGACCCAGTACTTC. This encodes CASSSERLAGQETQYF.

The gene calls are TRBV10-2 and TRBJ1-6, with a possible D match to TRBD1 (6 bases). The CDR3 is 13 residues long. V gave up 10 bases and J gave up 6 bases, with 13 bases separating them. Germline V gene data show CDR1 as WSHSY and CDR2 as SAAADI. CDR3 residues: CATLRTVNSPLHF. CDR3 bases: TGCGCCACCCTACGGACAGTTAATTCACCCCTCCACTTT.

In its sample, this clone was seen once. The rearrangement joins TRBV19 to TRBJ1-2; D gene unclear. CDR3 length: 12 residues. Per germline, CDR1 LNHDA and CDR2 SQIVND (reference sequence). Trimming removed 6 bases at V and 4 bases at J, with 9 bases between. CDR3 residues: CASSSGGYGYTF. DNA for the CDR3: TGTGCCAGTAGCTCCGGCGGCTATGGCTACACCTTC.

The CDR3 DNA sequence: TGTGCCAGCAGCCACCTAGCGGGGGGACGCACGACAGATACGCAGTATTTT. This sequence encodes CASSHLAGGRTTDTQYF. The chain joins TRBV3-1 (or the pseudogene TRBV3-2) to TRBJ2-3; 11 bases align to TRBD2. The CDR3 extends over 17 amino acids. Germline V gene data show CDR1 as LGHDT and CDR2 as YNNKEL (reference sequence). V lost 3 bases to trimming and J lost 3 bases; unmatched junction nucleotides: 8.

This chain connects TRBV7-9 to TRBJ1-6; weak D call: TRBD1 (6 bases). The CDR3 consists of 16 residues. The germline CDR1 and CDR2 sequences are SEHNR and FQNEAQ (reference sequence). Trimming cost V 5 bases and J 4 bases, with 15 bases left between them. As DNA, the CDR3 is TGTGCCAGCAGCGCTTCGGACAGCCTATATAATTCACCCCTCCACTTT. It is translated as CASSASDSLYNSPLHF.

This chain joins TRBV5-4 and TRBJ1-2; D ambiguous. Trimming cost V 3 bases and J 7 bases, with 7 bases left between them. The germline V gene has CDR1 SGHNT and CDR2 YYREEE (reference sequence). The CDR3 has 11 amino acids. For the CDR3, the DNA is TGTGCCAGCAGCTCTAACGCTGGCTACACCTTC. This codes for CASSSNAGYTF.

V gene TRBV2 combines with J gene TRBJ2-3, with 12 bases fitting TRBD1. CDR1 and CDR2 (germline): SNHLY, FYNNEI. The CDR3 loop spans 15 amino acids. V was pared by 6 bases and J by 6 bases, with 7 bases of the junction left unmatched. The CDR3 nucleotides read TGTGCCAGCAGGCCGGGACAGGGGGCTGGGGATACGCAGTATTTT. Its protein product is CASRPGQGAGDTQYF.

The gene calls are TRBV19 and TRBJ2-3; TRBD2 matches at 11 bases. The CDR3 totals 15 residues. Looked up from germline, CDR1 is LNHDA and CDR2 is SQIVND (reference sequence). Trimming took 10 bases from V and 2 from J; bases not matched to a gene: 8. The CDR3 protein is CATTQLAGDTDTQYF. In nucleotides, the CDR3 is TGTGCCACCACCCAACTAGCGGGGGACACAGATACGCAGTATTTT.

This chain links TRBV20-1 with TRBJ2-7, with D possibly matching TRBD1 (6 bases). CDR1 and CDR2 from the germline V gene are DFQATT and SNEGSKA (reference sequence). The CDR3 extends over 11 amino acids. Trimming removed 6 bases at V and 7 bases at J, with 13 bases between. The CDR3 loop reads CSAEQGNEQYF. The DNA for the CDR3 is TGCAGTGCGGAACAGGGTAATGAGCAGTACTTC.

This chain uses TRBV6-5 with TRBJ2-5; the D is unclear. CDR1 is MNHEY, CDR2 SVGAGI, per germline. The CDR3 sequence is 13 residues long. Between the trimmed V and J ends, which lost 8 bases and 2 bases, there was a span of 12 bases. CDR3 coding DNA: TGTGCCAGCTTTCGGTCTTTGCAAGAGACCCAGTACTTC. Protein: CASFRSLQETQYF.

The chain has TRBV10-1 and TRBJ1-3; no reliable D call. With 6 bases removed from V and 1 base from J, the gap between germline ends came to 10 bases. The CDR3 sequence is 14 residues long. Germline V gene data show CDR1 as WNHNN and CDR2 as SYGVQD (reference sequence). The CDR3: CASSPGLSGNTIYF. DNA of the CDR3: TGCGCCAGCAGCCCAGGACTATCTGGAAACACCATATATTTT.

The chain joins TRBV27 to TRBJ2-4; D is undetermined. The ends were cut back, 2 bases at V and 8 bases at J, with 10 bases in the middle. In germline, CDR1 is MNHEY, CDR2 SMNVEV (reference sequence). The CDR3 sequence is 13 residues long. The CDR3 DNA follows: TGTGCCAGCAGTTTAGGCCCGAAATACATTCAGTACTTC. Its translation is CASSLGPKYIQYF.

The genes are TRBV2 and TRBJ2-7; 8 bases fit TRBD2. This CDR3 has 14 amino acids. Per germline, CDR1 SNHLY and CDR2 FYNNEI. J was trimmed by 5 bases and V by 6 bases; bases with no gene match: 9. For the CDR3, the DNA is TGTGCCAGCAGCCTAGCGGGCTCCTGGAACGAGCAGTACTTC. This encodes CASSLAGSWNEQYF. The whole variable domain, filled in from reference TRBV2 and TRBJ2-7, reads EPEVTQTPSHQVTQMGQEVILRCVPISNHLYFYWYRQILGQKVEFLVSFYNNEISEKSEIFDDQFSVERPDGSNFTLKIRSTKLEDSAMYFCASSLAGSWNEQYFGPGTRLTVT.

This clone was recorded once. The chain uses TRBV30 and TRBJ1-2; 8 bases are a match to TRBD1. V dropped 4 bases and J dropped 3; count of bases not matched to a gene: 4. The CDR3 is 13 residues long. Per the germline V gene, CDR1 is GTSNPN and CDR2 is SVGIG (reference sequence). CDR3 region: CAWMDRVDYGYTF. CDR3 sequence (DNA): TGTGCCTGGATGGACAGGGTCGACTATGGCTACACCTTC.

This chain links TRBV20-1 with TRBJ2-1, with unresolved D. This CDR3 has 11 amino acids. Germline V gives CDR1 DFQATT, CDR2 SNEGSKA (reference sequence). V gave up 6 bases and J gave up 4 bases, with 7 bases separating them. DNA for the CDR3: TGCAGTGCGGCTCAGTACAATGAGCAGTTCTTC. It encodes CSAAQYNEQFF.

Concerning this clone: The junction shows a germline mismatch at one end, possibly a read error. This chain connects TRBV6-5 to TRBJ1-2, with D possibly matching TRBD1 (6 bases). The germline V gene encodes CDR1 MNHEY and CDR2 SVGAGI. This CDR3 has 16 residues. DNA of the CDR3: TGTGCCAGCACTTACATGATAGGACAGATAATCTCCGGCTACACCTTC. This sequence encodes CASTYMIGQIISGYTF.